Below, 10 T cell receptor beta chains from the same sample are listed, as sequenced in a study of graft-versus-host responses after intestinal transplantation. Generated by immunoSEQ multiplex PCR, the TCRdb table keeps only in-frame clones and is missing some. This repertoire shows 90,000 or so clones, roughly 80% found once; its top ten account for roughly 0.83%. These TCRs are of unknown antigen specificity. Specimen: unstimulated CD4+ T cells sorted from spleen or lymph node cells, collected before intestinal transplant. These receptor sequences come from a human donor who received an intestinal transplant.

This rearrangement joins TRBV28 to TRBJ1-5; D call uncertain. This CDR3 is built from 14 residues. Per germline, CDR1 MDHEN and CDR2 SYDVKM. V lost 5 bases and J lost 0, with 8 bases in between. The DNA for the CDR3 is TGTGCCAGCAGTACTCGCAATAGCAATCAGCCCCAGCATTTT. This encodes CASSTRNSNQPQHF.

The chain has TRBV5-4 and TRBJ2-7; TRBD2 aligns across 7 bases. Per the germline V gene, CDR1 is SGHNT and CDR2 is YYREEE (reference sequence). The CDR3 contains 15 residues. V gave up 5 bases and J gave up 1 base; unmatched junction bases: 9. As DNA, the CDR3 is TGTGCCAGCAGATCCGGGACTAACGCATCCTACGAGCAGTACTTC. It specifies CASRSGTNASYEQYF.

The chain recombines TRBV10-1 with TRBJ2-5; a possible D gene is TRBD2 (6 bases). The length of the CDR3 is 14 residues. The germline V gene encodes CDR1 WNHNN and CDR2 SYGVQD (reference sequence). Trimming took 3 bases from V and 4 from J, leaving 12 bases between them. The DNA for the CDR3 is TGCGCCAGCAGTGATCGGGGAGCGGGAGAGACCCAGTACTTC. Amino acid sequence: CASSDRGAGETQYF.

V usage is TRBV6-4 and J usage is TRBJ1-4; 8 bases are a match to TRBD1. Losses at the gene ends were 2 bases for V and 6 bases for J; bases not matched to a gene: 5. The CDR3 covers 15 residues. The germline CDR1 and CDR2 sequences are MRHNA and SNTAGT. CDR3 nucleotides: TGTGCCAGCAGTGACGAGACAGGGGCAGATGAAAAACTGTTTTTT. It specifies CASSDETGADEKLFF.

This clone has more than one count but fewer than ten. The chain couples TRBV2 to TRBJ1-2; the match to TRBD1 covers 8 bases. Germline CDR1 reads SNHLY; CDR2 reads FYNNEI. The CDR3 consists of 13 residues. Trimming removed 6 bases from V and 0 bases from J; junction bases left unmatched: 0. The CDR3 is CASRDRANYGYTF. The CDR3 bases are TGTGCCAGCAGGGACAGGGCTAACTATGGCTACACCTTC.

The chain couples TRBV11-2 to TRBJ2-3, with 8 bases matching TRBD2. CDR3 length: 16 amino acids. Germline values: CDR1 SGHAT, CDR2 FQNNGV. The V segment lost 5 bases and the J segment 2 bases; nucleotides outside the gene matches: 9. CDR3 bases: TGTGCCAGCAGCCACCTGGCGGGGGGCTTCACAGATACGCAGTATTTT. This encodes CASSHLAGGFTDTQYF.

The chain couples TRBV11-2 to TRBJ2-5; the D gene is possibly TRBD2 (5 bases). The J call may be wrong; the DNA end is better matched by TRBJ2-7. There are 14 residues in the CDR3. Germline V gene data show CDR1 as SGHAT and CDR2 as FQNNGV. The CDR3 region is CASSPLGSTHEQYF. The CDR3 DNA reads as TGTGCCAGCAGCCCTCTAGGGAGTACCCACGAGCAGTACTTC.

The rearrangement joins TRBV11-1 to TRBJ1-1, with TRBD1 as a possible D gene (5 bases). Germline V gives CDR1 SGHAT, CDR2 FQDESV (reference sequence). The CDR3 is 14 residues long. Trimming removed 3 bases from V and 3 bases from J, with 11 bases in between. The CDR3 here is CASSFTPGDTEAFF. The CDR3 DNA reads TGTGCCAGCAGCTTTACGCCGGGGGACACTGAAGCTTTCTTT. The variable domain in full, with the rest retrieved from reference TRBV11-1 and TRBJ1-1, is EAEVAQSPRYKITEKSQAVAFWCDPISGHATLYWYRQILGQGPELLVQFQDESVVDDSQLPKDRFSAERLKGVDSTLKIQPAELGDSAMYLCASSFTPGDTEAFFGQGTRLTVV.

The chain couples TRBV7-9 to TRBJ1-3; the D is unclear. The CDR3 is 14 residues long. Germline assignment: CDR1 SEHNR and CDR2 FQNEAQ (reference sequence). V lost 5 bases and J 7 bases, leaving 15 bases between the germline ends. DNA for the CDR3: TGTGCCAGCAGCCCCTCCCTTAGTACCAACACCATATATTTT. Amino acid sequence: CASSPSLSTNTIYF. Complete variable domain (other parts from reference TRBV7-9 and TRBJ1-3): DTGVSQNPRHKITKRGQNVTFRCDPISEHNRLYWYRQTLGQGPEFLTYFQNEAQLEKSRLLSDRFSAERPKGSFSTLEIQRTEQGDSAMYLCASSPSLSTNTIYFGEGSWLTVV.

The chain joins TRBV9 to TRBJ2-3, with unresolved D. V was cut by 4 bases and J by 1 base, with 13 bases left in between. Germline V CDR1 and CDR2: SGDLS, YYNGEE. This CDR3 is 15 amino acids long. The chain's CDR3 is CASSPARYGTDTQYF. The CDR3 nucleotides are TGTGCCAGCAGCCCCGCGAGGTATGGCACAGATACGCAGTATTTT.